Each of the 29 T cell receptor beta chains below was sequenced from the same sample in a study of cytomegalovirus exposure and HLA in healthy donors. PCR primers comprised 60 Vbeta and 13 Jbeta primers. Sequencing used immunoSEQ multiplex PCR; TCRdb keeps in-frame clones, though not all of them. Its table lists roughly 79,000 clones. Sequencing was done on a sample of PBMCs. The receptors stem from a man aged 25-45 years in good health and CMV-seronegative.

The V gene is TRBV6-6, the J gene TRBJ1-2; TRBD1 matches 8 bases. The CDR3 runs 12 residues. CDR1 and CDR2 (germline): MNHNY, SVGAGI (reference sequence). With 5 bases clipped from V and 9 bases from J, the junction kept 5 bases outside the gene matches. The CDR3 is CASSDDRGSYTF. The CDR3 bases are TGTGCCAGCAGTGACGACAGGGGAAGCTACACCTTC.

The V call is TRBV6-5, the J call TRBJ2-3; 11 bases map to TRBD2. The junction had 5 bases not matched to a gene; V was cut back by 7 bases and J by 2 bases. The CDR3 spans 15 residues. Germline CDR1 and CDR2: MNHEY and SVGAGI. The chain's CDR3 is CASTRLAGLTDTQYF. The CDR3 DNA reads TGTGCCAGCACTAGACTAGCGGGGCTCACAGATACGCAGTATTTT.

The chain's CDR3 is CASSATGREETQYF. The CDR3 region has the DNA TGTGCCAGCAGCGCAACAGGGAGGGAAGAGACCCAGTACTTC. J is TRBJ2-5 and V is TRBV7-3; D perhaps matches TRBD2 (7 bases). V lost 5 bases and J 3 bases, leaving 13 bases between the germline ends. This CDR3 is built from 14 residues. From germline, CDR1 is SGHTA and CDR2 FQGTGA.

The chain links TRBV30 to TRBJ1-2, with 8 bases fitting TRBD1. V was pared by 2 bases and J by 4 bases, with 6 bases of the junction left unmatched. Germline CDR1 reads GTSNPN; CDR2 reads SVGIG (reference sequence). The CDR3 is made up of 14 amino acids. This chain's CDR3 is CAWSRDRWPYGYTF. The CDR3 region has the DNA TGTGCCTGGAGTAGGGACAGGTGGCCCTATGGCTACACCTTC.

This chain links TRBV9 with TRBJ2-2; tentative D call: TRBD2 (5 bases). The germline V and J ends were trimmed by 0 bases and 1 base, with 7 bases remaining between them. Germline V lookup: CDR1 SGDLS, CDR2 YYNGEE. This CDR3 region has 15 residues. The CDR3 DNA reads TGTGCCAGCAGCGTAGGGACTCTGAACACCGGGGAGCTGTTTTTT. This codes for CASSVGTLNTGELFF.

The chain employs TRBV4-2 and TRBJ1-2; TRBD1 might be the D (5 bases). Deletions cut 0 bases from V and 8 bases from J, with 19 bases between. CDR3 length: 16 amino acids. The germline V gene has CDR1 LGHNA and CDR2 YNFKEQ. The CDR3 here is CASSQDLVRGEEGYTF. The CDR3 nucleotides are TGTGCCAGCAGCCAAGATTTGGTTAGGGGCGAAGAAGGCTACACCTTC.

This rearrangement joins TRBV5-1 to TRBJ1-1; possibly TRBD1 for D (5 bases). Trimming stripped 0 bases from V and 3 bases from J, with 9 bases between. This CDR3 has 14 amino acids. Germline V CDR1 and CDR2: SGHRS, YFSETQ. CDR3 residues: CASSLGLGDTEAFF. Written as DNA, the CDR3 is TGCGCCAGCAGCTTGGGGTTAGGGGACACTGAAGCTTTCTTT. Filled out from reference TRBV5-1 and TRBJ1-1, the complete variable domain reads KAGVTQTPRYLIKTRGQQVTLSCSPISGHRSVSWYQQTPGQGLQFLFEYFSETQRNKGNFPGRFSGRQFSNSRSEMNVSTLELGDSALYLCASSLGLGDTEAFFGQGTRLTVV.

The chain joins TRBV6-1 to TRBJ2-3; 7 bases map to TRBD1. The V gene's germline CDR1 is MNHNS and CDR2 SASEGT. The CDR3 is 17 amino acids. Trimming took 2 bases from V and 2 from J; bases not matched to a gene: 10. The CDR3 sequence: CASSESYRGFATDTQYF. CDR3 DNA: TGTGCCAGCAGTGAATCCTACAGGGGATTTGCCACAGATACGCAGTATTTT.

In DNA form, the CDR3 reads TGTGCCAGCAGAGCGGACAGTTCAGGTGAAGCTTTCTTT. This codes for CASRADSSGEAFF. This chain links TRBV6-1 with TRBJ1-1, with D possibly matching TRBD1 (6 bases). The CDR3 is 13 residues long. The V and J ends lost 6 bases and 7 bases respectively, with 15 bases between them. Germline V CDR1 and CDR2: MNHNS, SASEGT.

The CDR3 loop is CATSREQGISYEQYF. The CDR3 region has the DNA TGTGCCACCAGCAGAGAACAGGGGATCTCCTACGAGCAGTACTTC. The rearrangement uses TRBV15 and TRBJ2-7; TRBD1 matches at 7 bases. Germline lookup yields CDR1 LNHNV and CDR2 YYDKDF (reference sequence). The junction had 2 bases not matched to a gene; V was cut back by 0 bases and J by 0 bases. CDR3 size: 15 residues.

J is TRBJ1-1 and V is TRBV6-5; unclear D gene. The ends were cut back, 2 bases at V and 0 bases at J, with 7 bases in the middle. The germline CDR1 and CDR2 sequences are MNHEY and SVGAGI. The CDR3 has 14 residues. For the CDR3, the DNA is TGTGCCAGCAGTTACGGGCGCCTGAACACTGAAGCTTTCTTT. Its translation is CASSYGRLNTEAFF.

The chain has TRBV7-9 and TRBJ1-4, with D perhaps TRBD1 (5 bases). The CDR3 is made up of 16 amino acids. Deletions cut 3 bases from V and 6 bases from J, with 17 bases between. The germline CDR1 and CDR2 sequences are SEHNR and FQNEAQ (reference sequence). This chain's CDR3 is CASSFAGLWVHEKLFF. DNA of the CDR3: TGTGCCAGCAGCTTTGCAGGGCTTTGGGTTCATGAAAAACTGTTTTTT. Complete variable domain (other parts from reference TRBV7-9 and TRBJ1-4): DTGVSQNPRHKITKRGQNVTFRCDPISEHNRLYWYRQTLGQGPEFLTYFQNEAQLEKSRLLSDRFSAERPKGSFSTLEIQRTEQGDSAMYLCASSFAGLWVHEKLFFGSGTQLSVL.

V is TRBV28 and J is TRBJ1-2; 9 nucleotides match TRBD1. Per germline, CDR1 MDHEN and CDR2 SYDVKM. V shed 7 bases, J shed 5 bases, and the junction held 8 bases outside the gene matches. CDR3 length: 14 amino acids. Here the CDR3 reads CASTRDRVWYGYTF. In DNA form, the CDR3 reads TGTGCCAGCACCAGGGACAGGGTGTGGTATGGCTACACCTTC.

The chain recombines TRBV7-3 with TRBJ2-3; D not resolved. Germline V gene lookup returns CDR1 SGHTA and CDR2 FQGTGA. CDR3 length: 13 residues. Deletions cut 4 bases from V and 3 bases from J, with 8 bases between. CDR3 nucleotides: TGTGCCAGCAGCTCCCCCGGGACAGATACGCAGTATTTT. It translates to CASSSPGTDTQYF.

Details on this clone: Other DNA sequences within the sample encode an identical CDR3. This chain joins TRBV6-5 and TRBJ2-7; D perhaps matches TRBD1 (5 bases). CDR3 length: 11 amino acids. Trimming stripped 6 bases from V and 3 bases from J, with 6 bases between. Germline loops: CDR1 MNHEY, CDR2 SVGAGI. The CDR3 DNA reads TGTGCCAGCAGCGACAGCTACGAGCAGTACTTC. Translated: CASSDSYEQYF.

The V gene is TRBV6-1, the J gene TRBJ2-5; TRBD1 is a possible D gene (5 bases). Germline CDR1 MNHNS, CDR2 SASEGT. The CDR3 is made up of 13 amino acids. Trimming cost V 11 bases and J 2 bases, with 15 bases left between them. CDR3 sequence reads: CAGARQFQETQYF. The CDR3 DNA reads TGTGCCGGAGCCCGACAGTTTCAAGAGACCCAGTACTTC.

The CDR3 DNA follows: TGTGCCAGCTCATCAACCTTCGACAGGGGTGAGACCCAGTACTTC. Translating it yields CASSSTFDRGETQYF. This rearrangement joins TRBV18 to TRBJ2-5, with 8 nucleotides matching TRBD1. The V gene end was trimmed by 5 bases and the J gene end by 5 bases; junction bases not matched to a gene: 10. CDR1 is KGHSH and CDR2 is LQKENI in the germline V gene. The CDR3 extends over 15 amino acids. Using reference TRBV18 and TRBJ2-5 for the parts outside the CDR3, the full variable domain is NAGVMQNPRHLVRRRGQEARLRCSPMKGHSHVYWYRQLPEEGLKFMVYLQKENIIDESGMPKERFSAEFPKEGPSILRIQQVVRGDSAAYFCASSSTFDRGETQYFGPGTRLLVL.

The J gene is TRBJ1-1, the V gene TRBV18; 9 nucleotides align to TRBD1. Germline CDR1 KGHSH, CDR2 LQKENI. Trimming took 2 bases from V and 7 from J; bases not matched to a gene: 5. The CDR3 is made up of 14 amino acids. In nucleotides, the CDR3 is TGTGCCAGCTCACCATGGGACAGGGTTTTTGAAGCTTTCTTT. As protein: CASSPWDRVFEAFF.

CDR3 residues: CASSEGGGITEAFF. The CDR3 nucleotides are TGTGCCAGCAGTGAAGGAGGGGGAATCACTGAAGCTTTCTTT. The chain links TRBV6-1 to TRBJ1-1, with D possibly being TRBD1 (6 bases). The germline V gene encodes CDR1 MNHNS and CDR2 SASEGT. V lost 1 base and J lost 4, with 10 bases in between. This CDR3 contains 14 residues.

This sequence joins TRBV5-6 and TRBJ1-1; no clear D. The CDR3 consists of 12 residues. Germline V gene data show CDR1 as SGHDT and CDR2 as YYEEEE. V was pared by 6 bases and J by 5 bases, with 11 bases between. CDR3 region: CASTGGRTEAFF. CDR3 DNA sequence: TGTGCCAGCACCGGAGGGCGGACTGAAGCTTTCTTT.

The rearrangement links TRBV5-1 to TRBJ2-1, with TRBD2 identical over 8 bases. CDR3 length: 16 residues. Germline CDR1 and CDR2: SGHRS and YFSETQ. V lost 4 bases, J lost 3 bases, and 9 bases stayed unmatched. The CDR3 spells CASSPQLAGIYNEQFF. In nucleotides, the CDR3 is TGCGCCAGCAGCCCCCAATTAGCGGGGATCTACAATGAGCAGTTCTTC.

Note on this clone: Different DNA sequences within this sample yield the same CDR3. The chain carries TRBV4-3 and TRBJ2-3, with no clear D. V lost 1 base, J lost 6 bases, and 8 bases lay in between. The CDR3 length is 13 residues. Germline CDR1 and CDR2: LGHNA and YSLEER. The CDR3 DNA is TGCGCCAGCAGCCAAGGAGAGTCCGATACGCAGTATTTT. Protein sequence: CASSQGESDTQYF.

This chain connects TRBV5-1 to TRBJ1-2; D gene unclear. This CDR3 contains 18 residues. Germline CDR1 and CDR2: SGHRS and YFSETQ. Trimming left V 0 bases short and J 4 bases short, with 22 bases between. The CDR3 protein is CASSLEAAAASISYGYTF. The DNA for the CDR3 is TGCGCCAGCAGCTTGGAGGCGGCAGCAGCTTCAATCTCCTATGGCTACACCTTC.

The V call is TRBV5-1, the J call TRBJ2-1, with 8 bases fitting TRBD1. This CDR3 has 15 amino acids. V was pared by 1 base and J by 8 bases, with 8 bases of the junction left unmatched. Per the germline V gene, CDR1 is SGHRS and CDR2 is YFSETQ. DNA of the CDR3: TGCGCCAGCAGCTTGTTTACAGGGGGTAACGATGAGCAGTTCTTC. Its translation is CASSLFTGGNDEQFF.

The chain employs TRBV5-1 and TRBJ1-6; D is undetermined. CDR1 is SGHRS, CDR2 YFSETQ, per germline. The V end was cut by 1 base, the J end by 11 bases, with 10 bases between. The CDR3 has 13 residues. The CDR3 nucleotides are TGCGCCAGCAGCTTGATGGGAGACGCACCCCTCCACTTT. Protein product: CASSLMGDAPLHF.

This rearrangement joins TRBV5-4 to TRBJ1-2, with D possibly matching TRBD1 (5 bases). The CDR3 spans 15 residues. The germline V and J ends were trimmed by 5 bases and 6 bases, with 20 bases remaining between them. Germline CDR1 SGHNT, CDR2 YYREEE (reference sequence). Here the CDR3 DNA reads TGTGCCAGCAGTTTTCCTACTATATCAGGGAATGGCTACACCTTC. Its translation: CASSFPTISGNGYTF. The complete variable domain, with remaining parts taken from reference TRBV5-4 and TRBJ1-2, reads ETGVTQSPTHLIKTRGQQVTLRCSSQSGHNTVSWYQQALGQGPQFIFQYYREEENGRGNFPPRFSGLQFPNYSSELNVNALELDDSALYLCASSFPTISGNGYTFGSGTRLTVV.

This chain joins TRBV11-2 and TRBJ1-1; D might be TRBD1 (5 bases). Germline CDR1 reads SGHAT; CDR2 reads FQNNGV. CDR3 size: 15 residues. Trimming removed 5 bases from V and 0 bases from J, with 13 bases in between. The CDR3, as DNA: TGTGCCAGCAGCCCGCGGACACAAATGAACACTGAAGCTTTCTTT. It yields the protein CASSPRTQMNTEAFF.

This chain links TRBV5-4 with TRBJ1-1, with TRBD1 identical over 9 bases. CDR1 and CDR2 (germline): SGHNT, YYREEE (reference sequence). CDR3 length equals 18 residues. V lost 4 bases to trimming and J lost 1 base; unmatched junction nucleotides: 14. This CDR3 reads CASSRIPGQGTKNTEAFF. The CDR3 DNA is TGTGCCAGCAGCCGAATTCCGGGACAGGGAACGAAGAACACTGAAGCTTTCTTT.

V and J are TRBV4-1 and TRBJ2-5, with a possible D match to TRBD1 (5 bases). The CDR3 spans 16 residues. Germline loops: CDR1 MGHRA, CDR2 YSYEKL. Trimming took off 3 bases at V and 1 base at J, with 15 bases between the two ends. This chain's CDR3 is CASSQLRTRRQETQYF. CDR3 nucleotide sequence: TGCGCCAGCAGCCAGCTCAGGACAAGACGCCAAGAGACCCAGTACTTC.